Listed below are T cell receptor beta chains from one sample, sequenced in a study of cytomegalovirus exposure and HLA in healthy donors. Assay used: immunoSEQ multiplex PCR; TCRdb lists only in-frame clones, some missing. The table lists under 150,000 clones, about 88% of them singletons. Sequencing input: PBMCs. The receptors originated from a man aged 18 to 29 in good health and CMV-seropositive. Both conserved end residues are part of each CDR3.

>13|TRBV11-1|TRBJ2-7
CASSRTSTYEQYF
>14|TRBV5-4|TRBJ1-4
CASSSKGQVEKLFF
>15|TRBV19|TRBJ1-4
CASSIAQGYGEKLFF
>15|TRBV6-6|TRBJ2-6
CASSYSSSGANVLTF
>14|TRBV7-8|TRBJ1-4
CASSLGQGAEKLFF
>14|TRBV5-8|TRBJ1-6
CASSPRRGNSPLHF
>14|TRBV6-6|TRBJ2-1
CASSYGGRYNEQFF
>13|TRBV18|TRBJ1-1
CASSLLSGTEAFF
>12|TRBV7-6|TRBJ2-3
CASSLYTDTQYF
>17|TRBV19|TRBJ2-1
CASSIDPPGSSYNEQFF
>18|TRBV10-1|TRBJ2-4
CASSESRQGRIAKNIQYF
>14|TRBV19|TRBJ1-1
CASTRTGPNTEAFF
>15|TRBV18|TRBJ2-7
CASSPVREPSDEQYF
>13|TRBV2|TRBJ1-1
CARQAWADTEAFF
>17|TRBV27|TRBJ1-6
CASSLNEEGRRDSPLHF
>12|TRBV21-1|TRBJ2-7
CASLDTPHEQYF
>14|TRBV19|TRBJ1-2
CASSIRTGRDGYTF
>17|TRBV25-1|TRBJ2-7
CASSPLGGPSVSYEQYF
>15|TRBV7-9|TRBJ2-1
CASSLGVGLGGEQFF
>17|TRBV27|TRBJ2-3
CASSQRTSGGVTDTQYF
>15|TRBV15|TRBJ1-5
CATSKMTARGLPQHF
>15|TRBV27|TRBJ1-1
CASKVGGLKNTEAFF
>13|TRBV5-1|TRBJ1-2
CASSPQGAGGYTF
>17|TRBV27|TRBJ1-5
CASSLSKGDRVDQPQHF
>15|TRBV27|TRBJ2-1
CASSAQRTRYNEQFF
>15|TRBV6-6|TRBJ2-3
CASRAQEGRADTQYF
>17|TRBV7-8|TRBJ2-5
CASRRLAGGGLGETQYF
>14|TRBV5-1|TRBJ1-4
CASSRDRGREKLFF
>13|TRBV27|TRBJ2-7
CASSFLSSYEQYF
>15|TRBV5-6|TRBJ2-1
CASSLIRSSYNEQFF
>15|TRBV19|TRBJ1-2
CASSIVEGAGYGYTF
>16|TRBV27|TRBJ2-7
CASSLALAGSSYEQYF
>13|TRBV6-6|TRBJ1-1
CASSSRVNTEAFF
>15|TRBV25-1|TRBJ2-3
CASGVGLAVTDTQYF
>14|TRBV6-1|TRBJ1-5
CASSHTGGAEPQHF